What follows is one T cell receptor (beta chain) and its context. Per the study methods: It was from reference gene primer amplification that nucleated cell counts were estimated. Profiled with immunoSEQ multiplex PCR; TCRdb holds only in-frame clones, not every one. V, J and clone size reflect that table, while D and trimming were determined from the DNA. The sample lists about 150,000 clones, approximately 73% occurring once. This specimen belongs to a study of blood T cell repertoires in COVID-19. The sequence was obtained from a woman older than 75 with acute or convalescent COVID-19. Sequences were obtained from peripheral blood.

Here the CDR3 DNA reads TGTGCCACATGGGGGGGGGCAGGGAGCAATCAGCCCCAGCATTTT. This translates into CATWGGAGSNQPQHF. This chain joins TRBV6-6 and TRBJ1-5, with D possibly matching TRBD1 (6 bases). CDR3 length equals 15 residues. Germline CDR1 and CDR2: MNHNY and SVGAGI (reference sequence). The ends were cut back, 10 bases at V and 1 base at J, with 17 bases in the middle.